These T cell receptor beta chains were read from a single sample in a study of T-cell reconstitution after alpha-beta-depleted transplantation in children. MiXCR, applied by TCRdb to the PCR reads, yields one record per CDR3 protein. The sample lists hundreds of thousands of distinct CDR3 sequences, around a sixth occurring once. Here the sequenced sample was PBMCs, mostly from graft donor cells, taken 360 days after TCRalphabeta/CD19-depleted stem cell transplant. The receptors were gathered from a male patient between 2 and 10 years old who had a stem cell transplant for acute lymphoblastic leukemia, so the T cells may come from the graft donor. Both conserved end residues are part of each CDR3. The order of the fields is J gene, D gene, clone size, V gene, CDR3 protein, CDR3 DNA. D genes are given only for firm matches. Only part of the rows carry a size: once, few, many, or a class if the clone is expanded.

J gene: TRBJ2-7; D gene: TRBD1; clone size: few; V gene: TRBV4-1; CDR3 protein: CASSRGQGGSYEQYF; CDR3 DNA: TGCGCCAGCAGCCGAGGACAGGGAGGCTCCTACGAGCAGTACTTC
J gene: TRBJ2-5; D gene: NA; clone size: NA; V gene: TRBV2; CDR3 protein: CASRTLAIETQYF; CDR3 DNA: TGTGCCAGCAGGACACTAGCTATTGAGACCCAGTACTTC
J gene: TRBJ2-7; D gene: NA; clone size: few; V gene: TRBV6-5; CDR3 protein: CASSYVGGTYEQYF; CDR3 DNA: TGTGCCAGCAGTTATGTGGGGGGCACCTACGAGCAGTACTTC
J gene: TRBJ2-6; D gene: NA; clone size: NA; V gene: TRBV29-1; CDR3 protein: CSVADTSGANVLTF; CDR3 DNA: TGCAGCGTTGCCGACACCTCTGGGGCCAACGTCCTGACTTTC
J gene: TRBJ2-5; D gene: TRBD1; clone size: few; V gene: TRBV29-1; CDR3 protein: CSVVPGQGVFETQYF; CDR3 DNA: TGCAGCGTTGTTCCGGGACAGGGGGTTTTTGAGACCCAGTACTTC
J gene: TRBJ2-3; D gene: NA; clone size: NA; V gene: TRBV11-2; CDR3 protein: CASSFRTGVTDTQYF; CDR3 DNA: TGTGCCAGCAGCTTCCGCACGGGGGTCACAGATACGCAGTATTTT
J gene: TRBJ2-5; D gene: NA; clone size: many; V gene: TRBV20-1; CDR3 protein: CSAGETQYF; CDR3 DNA: TGCAGTGCCGGAGAGACCCAGTACTTC
J gene: TRBJ2-7; D gene: TRBD2; clone size: NA; V gene: TRBV12-3/TRBV12-4; CDR3 protein: CASSGTSGGAGEQYF; CDR3 DNA: TGTGCCAGCAGCGGGACTAGCGGGGGGGCCGGCGAGCAGTACTTC
J gene: TRBJ2-5; D gene: NA; clone size: few; V gene: TRBV29-1; CDR3 protein: CSFRAVQETQYF; CDR3 DNA: TGCAGCTTCCGGGCTGTCCAAGAGACCCAGTACTTC
J gene: TRBJ2-3; D gene: TRBD2; clone size: few; V gene: TRBV4-3; CDR3 protein: CASSQDRRGLAGGTTDTQYF; CDR3 DNA: TGCGCCAGCAGCCAAGATCGTAGAGGACTAGCGGGGGGGACCACAGATACGCAGTATTTT